A single sample gave rise to the 29 T cell receptor beta chains below, sequenced in a study of blood T cell repertoires in COVID-19. Measured with immunoSEQ multiplex PCR; TCRdb has only the in-frame clones, and not every one. This table holds roughly 170,000 clones, roughly nine tenths found once. Sequencing used peripheral blood. Source of these receptors: a man aged 65 to 79 with active or convalescent COVID-19.

V is TRBV12-3 or TRBV12-4 and J is TRBJ2-7, with 8 bases that match TRBD1. The CDR3 totals 13 residues. V trimming: 6 bases; J trimming: 7 bases; junction bases outside the gene matches: 8. As DNA, the CDR3 is TGTGCCAGCAGCGTTCAGGGGGCTGGAGAGCAGTACTTC. Protein: CASSVQGAGEQYF.

The V and J genes are TRBV9 and TRBJ1-4; 9 positions match TRBD1. The CDR3 contains 15 residues. V gave up 3 bases and J gave up 8 bases; unmatched junction bases: 8. In germline, CDR1 is SGDLS, CDR2 YYNGEE. CDR3 nucleotides: TGTGCCAGCAGCGAGCCGGGACAGGGCCCCGAAAAACTGTTTTTT. Protein sequence: CASSEPGQGPEKLFF.

The chain couples TRBV25-1 to TRBJ2-7, with D tentatively TRBD1 (6 bases). This CDR3 region has 14 residues. With 10 bases removed from V and 3 bases from J, the gap between germline ends came to 19 bases. CDR1 and CDR2 from the germline V gene are MGHDK and SYGVNS. In DNA form, the CDR3 reads TGTGCCACCGCGGACGGGGACATTGACTACGAGCAGTACTTC. Its protein product is CATADGDIDYEQYF.

The chain employs TRBV30 and TRBJ2-5, with TRBD2 matching over 8 bases. There are 11 residues in the CDR3. V shed 7 bases and J 6 bases; nucleotides not matched to a gene: 4. Per the germline V gene, CDR1 is GTSNPN and CDR2 is SVGIG (reference sequence). This CDR3 is CASVAGKTQYF. DNA for the CDR3: TGTGCCTCAGTAGCGGGGAAGACCCAGTACTTC.

This clone was seen ten or more times. V gene TRBV2 combines with J gene TRBJ2-7, with TRBD1 identical over 10 bases. Germline V lookup: CDR1 SNHLY, CDR2 FYNNEI. The CDR3 sequence is 13 residues long. Trimming cost V 8 bases and J 3 bases; bases outside gene matches: 4. The DNA of the CDR3 is TGTGCCAGCTGGTGGGACAGGGGCTACGAGCAGTACTTC. It yields the protein CASWWDRGYEQYF.

The chain joins TRBV6-5 to TRBJ2-3, with 8 bases identical to TRBD1. V shed 5 bases and J 0 bases; nucleotides not matched to a gene: 4. Germline loops: CDR1 MNHEY, CDR2 SVGAGI. This CDR3 is 15 amino acids long. The CDR3 sequence is CASSPGQGSTDTQYF. The CDR3 nucleotides read TGTGCCAGCAGTCCCGGACAGGGCAGCACAGATACGCAGTATTTT.

The chain combines TRBV7-8 with TRBJ2-1, with 9 bases aligning to TRBD1. CDR1 and CDR2 (germline): SGHVS, FQNEAQ. The V gene end was trimmed by 3 bases and the J gene end by 6 bases; junction bases not matched to a gene: 3. This CDR3 spans 14 amino acids. The CDR3 loop is CASSFLTGGNEQFF. CDR3 DNA sequence: TGTGCCAGCAGCTTCTTGACAGGGGGCAATGAGCAGTTCTTC.

The chain couples TRBV7-2 to TRBJ2-5, with a weak D call TRBD2 (5 bases). Germline loops: CDR1 SGHTA, CDR2 FQGNSA. The ends were cut back, 5 bases at V and 5 bases at J, with 12 bases in the middle. The CDR3 loop spans 13 amino acids. This chain's CDR3 is CASSAREWETQYF. The CDR3 DNA reads TGTGCCAGCAGCGCAAGGGAGTGGGAGACCCAGTACTTC.

The CDR3 here is CASRRDRSANYGYTF. CDR3 nucleotide sequence: TGCGCCAGCAGGAGGGACAGGTCCGCTAACTATGGCTACACCTTC. The V and J genes are TRBV5-1 and TRBJ1-2; 8 nucleotides line up with TRBD1. With 5 bases clipped from V and 0 bases from J, the junction kept 6 bases outside the gene matches. The CDR3 has 15 residues. From germline, CDR1 is SGHRS and CDR2 YFSETQ.

The chain uses TRBV28 and TRBJ2-3, with TRBD1 matching over 9 bases. Germline V gene data show CDR1 as MDHEN and CDR2 as SYDVKM. The ends lost 6 bases at V and 5 bases at J; junction bases unmatched: 15. The CDR3 covers 17 residues. Here the CDR3 DNA reads TGTGCCAGCAGCCGAACTACAGGGGGCTATCTGGGAGATACGCAGTATTTT. Translated: CASSRTTGGYLGDTQYF.

This clone was seen a handful of times. The V gene is TRBV19, the J gene TRBJ1-5; no firm D call. V lost 3 bases, J lost 0 bases, and 18 bases lay in between. Germline CDR1 and CDR2: LNHDA and SQIVND (reference sequence). The CDR3 is 18 residues long. This chain's CDR3 is CASSIRGGPDYSNQPQHF. CDR3 coding DNA: TGTGCCAGTAGTATTCGTGGAGGGCCTGATTATAGCAATCAGCCCCAGCATTTT.

J is TRBJ1-2 and V is TRBV7-9, with 9 bases that match TRBD1. J gave up 8 bases and V 5 bases, and 6 bases lay outside the gene matches. There are 13 residues in the CDR3. Germline loops: CDR1 SEHNR, CDR2 FQNEAQ (reference sequence). This CDR3 reads CASSIGTGKGYTF. CDR3 DNA sequence: TGTGCCAGCAGCATCGGGACAGGGAAGGGCTACACCTTC.

This chain joins TRBV11-3 and TRBJ2-2, with a possible D match to TRBD1 (5 bases). Germline loops: CDR1 SGHNT, CDR2 YENEEA. The CDR3 consists of 15 residues. The ends were cut back, 5 bases at V and 4 bases at J, with 14 bases in the middle. In DNA, the CDR3 is TGTGCCAGCAGCGAAGAGACAGTTTCCACCGGGGAGCTGTTTTTT. Translation: CASSEETVSTGELFF.

This clone has just a few counts. V usage is TRBV5-1 and J usage is TRBJ1-5; 9 bases match TRBD1. J lost 4 bases, V lost 4 bases, and 3 bases had no gene match. CDR1 and CDR2 (germline): SGHRS, YFSETQ. This CDR3 is built from 14 residues. The CDR3 DNA is TGCGCCAGCAGCCAGGGGACAGGGAATCAGCCCCAGCATTTT. It translates to CASSQGTGNQPQHF. Variable domain in full (rest from reference TRBV5-1 and TRBJ1-5): KAGVTQTPRYLIKTRGQQVTLSCSPISGHRSVSWYQQTPGQGLQFLFEYFSETQRNKGNFPGRFSGRQFSNSRSEMNVSTLELGDSALYLCASSQGTGNQPQHFGDGTRLSIL.

This clone was recorded a few times. This chain connects TRBV9 to TRBJ2-2; TRBD1 is a possible D gene (6 bases). Germline CDR1 SGDLS, CDR2 YYNGEE. With 1 base removed from V and 7 bases from J, the gap between germline ends came to 20 bases. The CDR3 is 17 residues long. CDR3 bases: TGTGCCAGCAGCGTATCAACAAACAGGGCATTGAGCGGGGAGCTGTTTTTT. Protein product: CASSVSTNRALSGELFF.

V is TRBV9 and J is TRBJ1-6, with 7 bases aligning to TRBD1. The ends lost 4 bases at V and 10 bases at J; junction bases unmatched: 11. This CDR3 has 15 amino acids. The V gene's germline CDR1 is SGDLS and CDR2 YYNGEE. The CDR3 protein is CASSQRQGLGSPLHF. The CDR3 DNA sequence: TGTGCCAGCAGCCAAAGACAGGGTTTAGGGTCACCCCTCCACTTT. Complete variable domain (other parts from reference TRBV9 and TRBJ1-6): DSGVTQTPKHLITATGQRVTLRCSPRSGDLSVYWYQQSLDQGLQFLIQYYNGEERAKGNILERFSAQQFPDLHSELNLSSLELGDSALYFCASSQRQGLGSPLHFGNGTRLTVT.

V and J are TRBV15 and TRBJ1-4; the match to TRBD1 covers 8 bases. This CDR3 spans 15 amino acids. Germline CDR1 LNHNV, CDR2 YYDKDF (reference sequence). V was pared by 4 bases and J by 7 bases, with 8 bases of the junction left unmatched. The chain's CDR3 is CATSTPGTGGEKLFF. CDR3 bases: TGTGCCACCAGCACTCCCGGGACAGGTGGTGAAAAACTGTTTTTT.

This clone has more than one count but fewer than ten. The chain is built from TRBV2 and TRBJ1-2; D call uncertain. The CDR3 is made up of 14 amino acids. V lost 4 bases, J lost 4 bases, and 13 bases lay in between. From germline, CDR1 is SNHLY and CDR2 FYNNEI. CDR3 protein: CASSAGIERYGYTF. The CDR3 nucleotides are TGTGCCAGCAGTGCGGGTATAGAGCGCTATGGCTACACCTTC.

This chain connects TRBV7-2 to TRBJ2-3; the D gene is possibly TRBD2 (6 bases). Trimming shortened V by 3 bases and J by 4 bases, and 14 bases separated the two germline ends. CDR1 is SGHTA and CDR2 is FQGNSA in the germline V gene. This CDR3 has 15 amino acids. CDR3 loop: CASSLGTPPPDTQYF. The CDR3 nucleotides read TGTGCCAGCAGCTTGGGGACTCCCCCTCCAGATACGCAGTATTTT.

This chain joins TRBV7-8 and TRBJ1-1, with D possibly matching TRBD1 (6 bases). Germline assignment: CDR1 SGHVS and CDR2 FQNEAQ. The V and J ends lost 3 bases and 1 base respectively, with 15 bases between them. The CDR3 sequence is 16 residues long. The chain's CDR3 is CASSFNLLRGNTEAFF. The CDR3 bases are TGTGCCAGCAGCTTTAACTTACTCAGGGGGAACACTGAAGCTTTCTTT.

J is TRBJ2-2 and V is TRBV27; the D is unclear. This CDR3 contains 14 residues. V lost 2 bases and J 2 bases, leaving 6 bases between the germline ends. The germline gives CDR1 MNHEY, CDR2 SMNVEV (reference sequence). The CDR3 DNA sequence: TGTGCCAGCAGTTTAGTCTACAACACCGGGGAGCTGTTTTTT. The encoded protein is CASSLVYNTGELFF.

The chain recombines TRBV10-2 with TRBJ1-1; D ambiguous. The V gene lost 8 bases and the J gene lost 1 base, with 8 bases spanning the gap. CDR1 is WSHSY, CDR2 SAAADI, per germline. The CDR3 length is 12 residues. The CDR3: CASGSGNTEAFF. CDR3 DNA sequence: TGCGCCAGCGGCTCGGGGAACACTGAAGCTTTCTTT.

The gene calls are TRBV7-9 and TRBJ2-1; 10 bases map to TRBD1. In germline, CDR1 is SEHNR, CDR2 FQNEAQ (reference sequence). CDR3 length equals 18 residues. V shed 5 bases, J shed 5 bases, and the junction held 15 bases outside the gene matches. The CDR3 protein is CASSLGQGSLSLHNEQFF. DNA of the CDR3: TGTGCCAGCAGCCTGGGACAGGGGTCCTTATCTTTGCACAATGAGCAGTTCTTC.

The rearrangement links TRBV7-2 to TRBJ1-2, with D tentatively TRBD1 (5 bases). The CDR3 sequence is 18 residues long. V was cut by 10 bases and J by 0 bases, with 27 bases left in between. Germline V lookup: CDR1 SGHTA, CDR2 FQGNSA. CDR3 nucleotides: TGTGCCACCGCCGCGAGTGGTGACAGAGCACATCCTAACTATGGCTACACCTTC. Protein sequence: CATAASGDRAHPNYGYTF.

V usage is TRBV7-9 and J usage is TRBJ2-2, with D tentatively TRBD1 (6 bases). Germline CDR1 SEHNR, CDR2 FQNEAQ (reference sequence). The ends were cut back, 1 base at V and 6 bases at J, with 12 bases in the middle. This CDR3 region has 15 residues. DNA for the CDR3: TGTGCCAGCAGCTTAGGCAGGGGCCCCCCCGGGGAGCTGTTTTTT. Translated: CASSLGRGPPGELFF.

V and J are TRBV7-2 and TRBJ2-2; TRBD1 is a possible D gene (6 bases). This CDR3 is 14 amino acids long. The germline gives CDR1 SGHTA, CDR2 FQGNSA. V gave up 5 bases and J gave up 6 bases, with 13 bases separating them. The CDR3 DNA sequence: TGTGCCAGCAGCGCCTTGACAGGTGCCGGGGAGCTGTTTTTT. It is translated as CASSALTGAGELFF.

The V and J genes are TRBV18 and TRBJ2-5; D uncertain. V was clipped by 5 bases and J by 2 bases, with 15 bases between them. In germline, CDR1 is KGHSH, CDR2 LQKENI. CDR3 size: 15 residues. CDR3 sequence (DNA): TGTGCCAGCTCATCACAGAGAGCCGGGCAAGAGACCCAGTACTTC. Translating it yields CASSSQRAGQETQYF.

The V and J genes are TRBV7-2 and TRBJ2-3; 8 bases are shared with TRBD2. The germline V gene encodes CDR1 SGHTA and CDR2 FQGNSA. This CDR3 contains 15 residues. V lost 5 bases, J lost 3 bases, and 7 bases stayed unmatched. CDR3: CASSRGRRITDTQYF. In DNA form, the CDR3 reads TGTGCCAGCAGCCGCGGGAGGCGCATTACAGATACGCAGTATTTT.

This clone was observed a single time. This sequence joins TRBV6-5 and TRBJ1-1; 7 bases map to TRBD1. The germline V gene has CDR1 MNHEY and CDR2 SVGAGI. With 5 bases clipped from V and 5 bases from J, the junction kept 5 bases outside the gene matches. The CDR3 sequence is 13 residues long. For the CDR3, the DNA is TGTGCCAGCAGTCGAACACAGGGGACTGAAGCTTTCTTT. It specifies CASSRTQGTEAFF.